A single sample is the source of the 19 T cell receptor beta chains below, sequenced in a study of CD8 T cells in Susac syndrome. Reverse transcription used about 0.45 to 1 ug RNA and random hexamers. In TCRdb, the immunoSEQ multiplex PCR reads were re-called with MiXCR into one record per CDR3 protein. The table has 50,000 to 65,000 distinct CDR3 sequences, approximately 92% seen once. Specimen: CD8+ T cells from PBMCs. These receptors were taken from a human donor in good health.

The CDR3 DNA sequence: TGTGCCTGGAGTGGGACGGATGTAACCGGGGAGCTGTTTTTT. Encoded protein: CAWSGTDVTGELFF. The chain carries TRBV30 and TRBJ2-2; D gene unclear. Between the trimmed V and J ends, which lost 1 base and 5 bases, there was a span of 11 bases. From germline, CDR1 is GTSNPN and CDR2 SVGIG (reference sequence). The CDR3 totals 14 residues.

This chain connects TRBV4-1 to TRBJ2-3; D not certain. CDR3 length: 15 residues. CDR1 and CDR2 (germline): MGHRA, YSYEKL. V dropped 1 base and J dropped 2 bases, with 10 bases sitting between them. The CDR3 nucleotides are TGCGCCAGCAGCCAAGCTACCCCAAACACAGATACGCAGTATTTT. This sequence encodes CASSQATPNTDTQYF.

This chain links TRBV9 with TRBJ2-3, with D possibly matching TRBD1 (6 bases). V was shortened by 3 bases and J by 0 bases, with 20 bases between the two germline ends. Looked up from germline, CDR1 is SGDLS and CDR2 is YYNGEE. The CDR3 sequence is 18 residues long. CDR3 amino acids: CASSESRGQSASTDTQYF. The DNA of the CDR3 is TGTGCCAGCAGCGAGAGTCGCGGACAGTCAGCTAGCACAGATACGCAGTATTTT.

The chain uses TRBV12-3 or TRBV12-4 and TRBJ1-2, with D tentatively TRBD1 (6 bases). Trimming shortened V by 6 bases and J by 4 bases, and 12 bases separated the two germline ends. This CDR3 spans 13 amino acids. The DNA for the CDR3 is TGTGCCAGCAGCAAAACAGGGATCTATGGCTACACCTTC. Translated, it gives CASSKTGIYGYTF.

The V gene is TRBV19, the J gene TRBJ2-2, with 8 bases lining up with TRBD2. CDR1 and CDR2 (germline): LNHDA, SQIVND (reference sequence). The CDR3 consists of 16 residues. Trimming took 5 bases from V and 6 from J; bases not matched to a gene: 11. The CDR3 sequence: CASSPRGAGAAGELFF. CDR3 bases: TGTGCCAGTAGTCCCCGAGGAGCGGGGGCCGCCGGGGAGCTGTTTTTT.

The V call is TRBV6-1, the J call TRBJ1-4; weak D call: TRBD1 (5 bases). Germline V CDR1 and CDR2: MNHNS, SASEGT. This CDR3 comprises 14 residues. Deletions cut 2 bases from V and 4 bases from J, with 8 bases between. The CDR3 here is CASSELGLNEKLFF. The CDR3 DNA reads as TGTGCCAGCAGTGAATTGGGACTTAATGAAAAACTGTTTTTT.

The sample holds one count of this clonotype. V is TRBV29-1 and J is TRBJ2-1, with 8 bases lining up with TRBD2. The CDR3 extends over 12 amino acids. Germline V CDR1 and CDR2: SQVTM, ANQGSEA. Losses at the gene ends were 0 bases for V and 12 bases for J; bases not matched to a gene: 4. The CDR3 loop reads CSVEEIAGGQFF. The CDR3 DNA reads TGCAGCGTTGAAGAAATCGCGGGAGGGCAGTTCTTC.

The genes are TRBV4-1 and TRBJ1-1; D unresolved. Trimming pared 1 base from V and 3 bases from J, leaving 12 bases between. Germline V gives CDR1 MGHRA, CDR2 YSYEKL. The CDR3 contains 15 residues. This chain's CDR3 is CASSQVRTLYTEAFF. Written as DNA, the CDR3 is TGCGCCAGCAGCCAAGTGCGGACCCTGTACACTGAAGCTTTCTTT.

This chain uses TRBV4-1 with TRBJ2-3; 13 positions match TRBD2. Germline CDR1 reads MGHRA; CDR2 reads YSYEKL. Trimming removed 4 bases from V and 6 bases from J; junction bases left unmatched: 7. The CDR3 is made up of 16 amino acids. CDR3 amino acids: CASSRAGTSGEDTQYF. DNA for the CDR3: TGCGCCAGCAGCCGGGCCGGGACTAGCGGGGAGGATACGCAGTATTTT.

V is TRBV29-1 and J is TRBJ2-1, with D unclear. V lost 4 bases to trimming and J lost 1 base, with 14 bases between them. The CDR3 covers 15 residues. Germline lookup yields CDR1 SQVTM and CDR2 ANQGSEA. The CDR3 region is CSVVPPKRSYNEQFF. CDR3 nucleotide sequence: TGCAGCGTTGTGCCCCCAAAGAGGTCCTACAATGAGCAGTTCTTC.

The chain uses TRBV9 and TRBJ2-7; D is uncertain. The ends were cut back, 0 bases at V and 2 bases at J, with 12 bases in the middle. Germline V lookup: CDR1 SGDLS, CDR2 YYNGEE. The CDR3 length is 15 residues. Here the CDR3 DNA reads TGTGCCAGCAGCGTAGGGGCAGCTGGCGCCTACGAGCAGTACTTC. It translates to CASSVGAAGAYEQYF. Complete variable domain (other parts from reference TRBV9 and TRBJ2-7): DSGVTQTPKHLITATGQRVTLRCSPRSGDLSVYWYQQSLDQGLQFLIQYYNGEERAKGNILERFSAQQFPDLHSELNLSSLELGDSALYFCASSVGAAGAYEQYFGPGTRLTVT.

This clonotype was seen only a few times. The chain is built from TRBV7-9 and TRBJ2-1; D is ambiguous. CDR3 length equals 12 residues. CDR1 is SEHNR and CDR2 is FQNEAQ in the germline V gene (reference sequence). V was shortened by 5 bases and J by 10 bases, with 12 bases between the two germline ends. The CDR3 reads CASSLGEAEQFF. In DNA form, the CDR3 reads TGTGCCAGCAGCCTGGGCGAGGCGGAGCAGTTCTTC.

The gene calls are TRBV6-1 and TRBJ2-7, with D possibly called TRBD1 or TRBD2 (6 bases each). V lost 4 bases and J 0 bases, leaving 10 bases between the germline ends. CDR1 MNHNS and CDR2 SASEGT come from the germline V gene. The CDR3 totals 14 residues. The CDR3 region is CASSARGASYEQYF. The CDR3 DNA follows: TGTGCCAGCAGTGCTAGGGGGGCCTCCTACGAGCAGTACTTC.

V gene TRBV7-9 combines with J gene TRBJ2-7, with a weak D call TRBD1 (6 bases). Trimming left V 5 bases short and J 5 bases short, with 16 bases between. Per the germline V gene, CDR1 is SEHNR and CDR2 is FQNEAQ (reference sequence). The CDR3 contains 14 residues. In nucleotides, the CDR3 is TGTGCCAGCAGCCCCATTCAGGGGCCAGACGAGCAGTACTTC. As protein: CASSPIQGPDEQYF.

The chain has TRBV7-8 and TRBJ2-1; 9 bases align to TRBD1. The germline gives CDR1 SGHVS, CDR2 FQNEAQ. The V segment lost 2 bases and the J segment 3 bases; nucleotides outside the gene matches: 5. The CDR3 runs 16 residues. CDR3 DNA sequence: TGTGCCAGCAGCTTATGGGACAGGGAGGTCTACAATGAGCAGTTCTTC. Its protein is CASSLWDREVYNEQFF.

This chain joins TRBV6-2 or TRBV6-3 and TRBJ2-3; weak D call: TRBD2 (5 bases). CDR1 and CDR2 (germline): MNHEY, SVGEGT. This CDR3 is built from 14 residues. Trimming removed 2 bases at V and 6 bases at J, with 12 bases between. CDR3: CASSYEPSWDTQYF. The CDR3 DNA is TGTGCCAGCAGTTACGAGCCTAGCTGGGATACGCAGTATTTT.

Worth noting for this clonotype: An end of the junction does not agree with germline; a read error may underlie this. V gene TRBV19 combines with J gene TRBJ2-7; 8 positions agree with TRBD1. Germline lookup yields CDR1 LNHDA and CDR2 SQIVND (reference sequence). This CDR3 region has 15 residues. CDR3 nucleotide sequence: TGTGCCAGTACCGTCGGGACAGGAGTCCCCTACGGGCAGTACTTC. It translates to CASTVGTGVPYGQYF.

The DNA of the CDR3 is TGTGCCAGCAGTCTCGACAGGGGGCTAACTGAAGCTTTCTTT. Its translation is CASSLDRGLTEAFF. The chain employs TRBV27 and TRBJ1-1, with 10 bases identical to TRBD1. The CDR3 is made up of 14 amino acids. With 5 bases clipped from V and 5 bases from J, the junction kept 5 bases outside the gene matches. In germline, CDR1 is MNHEY, CDR2 SMNVEV (reference sequence).

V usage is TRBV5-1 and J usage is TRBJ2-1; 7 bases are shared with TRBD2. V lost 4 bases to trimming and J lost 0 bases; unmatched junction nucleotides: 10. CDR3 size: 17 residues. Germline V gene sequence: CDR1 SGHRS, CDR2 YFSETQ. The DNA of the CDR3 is TGCGCCAGCAGCAACCTAGCGGAGCCGAGCTCCTACAATGAGCAGTTCTTC. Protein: CASSNLAEPSSYNEQFF.